This T cell receptor (beta chain) was observed in a study of tumor and adjacent non-tumor tissue in lung cancer. A few counts support this clonotype. No cell sorting was done before RNA was extracted from the tissue. More than 3 cm separated this lung sample from the edge of the tumor. The library came from three nested PCR rounds adapted from ARM-PCR protocols. TCRdb independently ran MiXCR on the multiplex PCR reads; one entry per CDR3 protein. The sample shows 60,000 or so distinct CDR3 sequences, roughly 57% of them seen only once. The V gene end was trimmed by 6 bases and the J gene end by 6 bases; junction bases not matched to a gene: 9. CDR3 length: 13 amino acids. Germline-derived CDR1 and CDR2 are DFQATT and SNEGSKA (reference sequence).

Specimen: distant non-tumor lung tissue. The chain employs TRBV20-1 and TRBJ2-5; 8 bases match TRBD2. The source is a man aged 65-85 years with non-small cell lung cancer. CDR3: CSALGTRIQTQYF. Written as DNA, the CDR3 is TGCAGTGCCCTTGGGACTAGGATACAGACCCAGTACTTC.